The sequence of this TCR beta chain was determined in a study of T cell changes during pregnancy in multiple sclerosis. TCRdb's table, derived via immunoSEQ multiplex PCR, lists solely in-frame clones and lacks some. The sample shows around 40,000 clones, about 90% of them seen only once. The clonotype was recovered from a female donor with multiple sclerosis, enrolled in a pregnancy study. The sample in question was CD8+ T cells from peripheral blood mononuclear cells, obtained before pregnancy.

The CDR3 is CASSPGVAAFQETQYF. CDR3 nucleotide sequence: TGTGCCAGCAGCCCTGGAGTAGCGGCCTTTCAAGAGACCCAGTACTTC. This chain uses TRBV7-9 with TRBJ2-5, with D perhaps TRBD2 (6 bases). The germline gives CDR1 SEHNR, CDR2 FQNEAQ (reference sequence). Trimming stripped 5 bases from V and 2 bases from J, with 18 bases between. CDR3 length: 16 amino acids.